A selection of T cell receptor beta chains follows, all from one sample in a study of cytomegalovirus exposure and HLA in healthy donors. Measured with immunoSEQ multiplex PCR; TCRdb has only the in-frame clones, and not every one. The table shows 70,000 to 95,000 clones, with roughly 60% occurring only once. The source material was PBMCs. The receptors here all came from a woman under 40 in good health and CMV-seropositive. Each CDR3 is given with its conserved first and last residue. Each record gives: J gene, D gene, V gene, clone size, CDR3 protein, CDR3 DNA. The D gene is left open where the match is weak. A clone size is listed for some rows: how often the clone was seen (once, few, many), or a class if it is expanded.

j_gene: TRBJ1-6
d_gene: -
v_gene: TRBV25-1
abundance: few
CDR3aa: CASSSSTRYSPLHF
CDR3nt: TGTGCCAGCTCAAGCTCCACCCGGTATTCACCCCTCCACTTT

j_gene: TRBJ1-1
d_gene: TRBD1
v_gene: TRBV18
abundance: few
CDR3aa: CASSPGTGRRTEAFF
CDR3nt: TGTGCCAGCTCACCTGGGACAGGGCGGCGCACTGAAGCTTTCTTT

j_gene: TRBJ2-3
d_gene: -
v_gene: TRBV18
abundance: -
CDR3aa: CASSPQGPSSTDTQYF
CDR3nt: TGTGCCAGCTCACCCCAGGGGCCCTCTAGCACAGATACGCAGTATTTT

j_gene: TRBJ1-1
d_gene: -
v_gene: TRBV18
abundance: -
CDR3aa: CASSPLDSEAFF
CDR3nt: TGTGCCAGCTCACCACTTGACAGTGAAGCTTTCTTT

j_gene: TRBJ1-3
d_gene: TRBD1
v_gene: TRBV10-3
abundance: few
CDR3aa: CAISDTGAGNTIYF
CDR3nt: TGTGCCATCAGTGATACAGGGGCTGGAAACACCATATATTTT

j_gene: TRBJ2-7
d_gene: -
v_gene: TRBV9
abundance: few
CDR3aa: CASSLTSSSYEQYF
CDR3nt: TGTGCCAGCAGCCTTACTAGTAGTTCCTACGAGCAGTACTTC

j_gene: TRBJ1-2
d_gene: TRBD1
v_gene: TRBV5-4
abundance: -
CDR3aa: CASSRLLGQGESGYTF
CDR3nt: TGTGCCAGCAGCCGTTTATTGGGACAGGGGGAGAGTGGCTACACCTTC

j_gene: TRBJ1-3
d_gene: -
v_gene: TRBV28
abundance: -
CDR3aa: CASSQGNTIYF
CDR3nt: TGTGCCAGCAGCCAAGGAAACACCATATATTTT

j_gene: TRBJ1-1
d_gene: -
v_gene: TRBV7-6
abundance: -
CDR3aa: CASSGDYQNTEAFF
CDR3nt: TGTGCCAGCAGCGGGGACTACCAAAACACTGAAGCTTTCTTT

j_gene: TRBJ2-5
d_gene: -
v_gene: TRBV5-1
abundance: -
CDR3aa: CASSLGRETQYF
CDR3nt: TGCGCCAGCAGCTTGGGTCGAGAGACCCAGTACTTC

j_gene: TRBJ1-1
d_gene: -
v_gene: TRBV20-1
abundance: few
CDR3aa: CSASVSTEAFF
CDR3nt: TGCAGTGCTAGTGTCAGCACTGAAGCTTTCTTT

j_gene: TRBJ1-5
d_gene: -
v_gene: TRBV6-5
abundance: few
CDR3aa: CASSQGQLINQPQHF
CDR3nt: TGTGCCAGCAGTCAAGGACAGCTCATCAATCAGCCCCAGCATTTT

j_gene: TRBJ2-3
d_gene: -
v_gene: TRBV6-4
abundance: -
CDR3aa: CASSDGGATDTQYF
CDR3nt: TGTGCCAGCAGTGACGGGGGGGCCACAGATACGCAGTATTTT

j_gene: TRBJ2-1
d_gene: -
v_gene: TRBV28
abundance: -
CDR3aa: CASSLFNEQFF
CDR3nt: TGTGCCAGCAGTCTGTTCAATGAGCAGTTCTTC

j_gene: TRBJ2-1
d_gene: TRBD2
v_gene: TRBV5-1
abundance: few
CDR3aa: CASSLTSGGAFEQFF
CDR3nt: TGCGCCAGCAGCTTAACTAGCGGGGGGGCGTTTGAGCAGTTCTTC

j_gene: TRBJ2-2
d_gene: -
v_gene: TRBV13
abundance: -
CDR3aa: CASSLGVGSGGELFF
CDR3nt: TGTGCCAGCAGCTTAGGGGTTGGCTCTGGCGGGGAGCTGTTTTTT

j_gene: TRBJ2-2
d_gene: -
v_gene: TRBV25-1
abundance: -
CDR3aa: CASSHVSGDTGELFF
CDR3nt: TGTGCCAGCAGCCATGTATCGGGGGATACCGGGGAGCTGTTTTTT

j_gene: TRBJ1-3
d_gene: -
v_gene: TRBV9
abundance: -
CDR3aa: CASSALGAAGNTIYF
CDR3nt: TGTGCCAGCAGTGCCCTTGGGGCAGCTGGAAACACCATATATTTT

j_gene: TRBJ1-2
d_gene: -
v_gene: TRBV7-9
abundance: -
CDR3aa: CASSPRGVERGANYGYTF
CDR3nt: TGTGCCAGCAGCCCCAGAGGGGTGGAGCGGGGTGCTAACTATGGCTACACCTTC

j_gene: TRBJ2-2
d_gene: -
v_gene: TRBV11-1
abundance: -
CDR3aa: CASSSEGRPANTGELFF
CDR3nt: TGTGCCAGCAGCAGCGAGGGCAGGCCAGCGAACACCGGGGAGCTGTTTTTT

j_gene: TRBJ1-6
d_gene: -
v_gene: TRBV5-1
abundance: -
CDR3aa: CASKMSGDTSNSPLHF
CDR3nt: TGCGCCAGCAAAATGAGCGGCGATACCAGTAATTCACCCCTCCACTTT

j_gene: TRBJ1-2
d_gene: -
v_gene: TRBV28
abundance: -
CDR3aa: CASSFRGVQNFGYTF
CDR3nt: TGTGCCAGCAGTTTCAGGGGCGTACAGAACTTTGGCTACACCTTC

j_gene: TRBJ2-3
d_gene: TRBD2
v_gene: TRBV6-5
abundance: -
CDR3aa: CASSSRGQRGTQYF
CDR3nt: TGTGCCAGCAGTTCCCGGGGGCAGCGGGGGACGCAGTATTTT

j_gene: TRBJ2-1
d_gene: -
v_gene: TRBV15
abundance: -
CDR3aa: CATSRGPVRGGNEQFF
CDR3nt: TGTGCCACCAGCAGAGGGCCCGTAAGGGGCGGAAATGAGCAGTTCTTC

j_gene: TRBJ2-7
d_gene: -
v_gene: TRBV19
abundance: -
CDR3aa: CASSTGNEQYF
CDR3nt: TGTGCCAGTAGCACGGGGAACGAGCAGTACTTC

j_gene: TRBJ2-2
d_gene: -
v_gene: TRBV5-1
abundance: many
CDR3aa: CASSFRRSPDGELFF
CDR3nt: TGCGCCAGCAGCTTCCGGAGGAGCCCGGACGGGGAGCTGTTTTTT

j_gene: TRBJ1-3
d_gene: -
v_gene: TRBV6-5
abundance: -
CDR3aa: CASSYSILYDTIYF
CDR3nt: TGTGCCAGCAGTTACTCGATACTCTACGACACCATATATTTT

j_gene: TRBJ2-3
d_gene: -
v_gene: TRBV11-3
abundance: -
CDR3aa: CASSWSQGADTQYF
CDR3nt: TGTGCCAGCAGCTGGAGCCAGGGCGCAGATACGCAGTATTTT

j_gene: TRBJ1-4
d_gene: -
v_gene: TRBV2
abundance: few
CDR3aa: CASSEEGIYEKLFF
CDR3nt: TGTGCCAGCAGTGAAGAGGGGATATATGAAAAACTGTTTTTT

j_gene: TRBJ2-7
d_gene: TRBD1
v_gene: TRBV7-9
abundance: -
CDR3aa: CSSSPPGTGDTYEQYF
CDR3nt: TGTTCCAGCAGCCCCCCCGGGACAGGGGACACCTACGAGCAGTACTTC

j_gene: TRBJ1-2
d_gene: -
v_gene: TRBV5-1
abundance: -
CDR3aa: CASSLAAAINYGYTF
CDR3nt: TGCGCCAGCAGCTTAGCTGCGGCGATTAACTATGGCTACACCTTC

j_gene: TRBJ2-1
d_gene: TRBD1
v_gene: TRBV10-3
abundance: -
CDR3aa: CAISEPGTGQRDEQFF
CDR3nt: TGTGCCATCAGTGAGCCCGGGACAGGGCAGCGGGATGAGCAGTTCTTC

j_gene: TRBJ2-2
d_gene: -
v_gene: TRBV7-9
abundance: -
CDR3aa: CASSLLGELFF
CDR3nt: TGTGCCAGCAGCTTACTCGGGGAGCTGTTTTTT

j_gene: TRBJ2-7
d_gene: TRBD1
v_gene: TRBV5-1
abundance: -
CDR3aa: CASSFSIGTGEGEQYF
CDR3nt: TGCGCCAGCAGCTTTTCCATAGGGACAGGGGAAGGCGAGCAGTACTTC

j_gene: TRBJ1-1
d_gene: -
v_gene: TRBV20-1
abundance: -
CDR3aa: CSATGNTEAFF
CDR3nt: TGCAGTGCCACGGGGAACACTGAAGCTTTCTTT

j_gene: TRBJ2-1
d_gene: TRBD2
v_gene: TRBV9
abundance: few
CDR3aa: CASSVQGTRYNEQFF
CDR3nt: TGTGCCAGCAGCGTACAAGGGACTAGATACAATGAGCAGTTCTTC

j_gene: TRBJ1-5
d_gene: TRBD1
v_gene: TRBV5-6
abundance: -
CDR3aa: CASSDYGTGINQPQHF
CDR3nt: TGTGCCAGCAGCGACTATGGGACAGGGATCAATCAGCCCCAGCATTTT

j_gene: TRBJ2-2
d_gene: -
v_gene: TRBV30
abundance: -
CDR3aa: CAWSVLVITGELFF
CDR3nt: TGTGCCTGGAGTGTACTAGTAATCACCGGGGAGCTGTTTTTT

j_gene: TRBJ2-1
d_gene: TRBD1
v_gene: TRBV19
abundance: -
CDR3aa: CASTPGQRKADEQFF
CDR3nt: TGTGCCAGTACCCCGGGACAGCGAAAGGCGGATGAGCAGTTCTTC

j_gene: TRBJ1-1
d_gene: -
v_gene: TRBV7-2
abundance: -
CDR3aa: CASSQGRGHPNTEAFF
CDR3nt: TGTGCCAGCAGCCAGGGCCGGGGACACCCGAACACTGAAGCTTTCTTT

j_gene: TRBJ2-3
d_gene: -
v_gene: TRBV18
abundance: -
CDR3aa: CASSPAGSTDTQYF
CDR3nt: TGTGCCAGCTCACCAGCAGGGTCCACAGATACGCAGTATTTT

j_gene: TRBJ2-5
d_gene: -
v_gene: TRBV7-9
abundance: -
CDR3aa: CASSSGGAPEETQYF
CDR3nt: TGTGCCAGCAGCTCCGGGGGAGCCCCTGAGGAGACCCAGTACTTC